This TCR beta chain originates from a study of identical twins listed by TCRdb under 2016. Background on the whole study: To test whether fetal clonotypes persist, the study used deep sequencing on TCR alpha and beta repertoires from monozygotic twins, unrelated adults of various ages, and cord blood. To rule out contamination, the twin experiments were replicated at different times with different library preparation protocols.

This clonotype was picked up a small number of times. No cognate antigen has been identified for it. There are no base qualities to consult, and no much larger clone falls within one base. Overall study results and their limits: Zero-insertion analyses could be partly confounded by invariant T cells such as MAIT and iNKT, although diverse VJ usage argued against such confounding for most clonotypes. Excess twin sharing in beta out-of-frame sequences was weaker because fewer shared sequences lowered the signal-to-noise ratio. Because the same donors could not be followed over many years, conclusions were based on cross-sectional statistical analysis. Compared with coincidental sharing between unrelated individuals, an excess of low generation-probability sequences was observed among out-of-frame TCR alpha sequences shared between twins. In monozygotic twins, recombination models systematically underestimated out-of-frame TCR alpha sharing, but the models matched the sharing seen between unrelated individuals. Fewer insertions were carried by abundant cord blood beta clonotypes, a similar but weaker trend appeared in young adult naive repertoires, and no such trend appeared in memory repertoires.

Every donor was a healthy Caucasian. The twin cohort comprised three pairs of female monozygotic twins, all aged about 18 to 30 years. Peripheral blood mononuclear cells were used as the source from which RNA for TCR libraries was isolated. Library preparation was by 5' RACE. The instrument was an Illumina HiSeq 2000. Template switching added a universal primer binding site, and the final cDNA carried a unique molecular identifier that allowed TCR cDNA molecules to be counted accurately. Specific primers in the conserved constant-segment region were used to synthesize first-strand cDNA for TCR alpha and beta chains. To control for contamination, each cDNA library was double barcoded with a SMART-Mk sample barcode plus Illumina barcodes. TruSeq adapter sequences along with Illumina sample barcodes were introduced in two successive PCR steps. Sequencing of the TCR alpha and beta cDNA libraries was done on the Illumina HiSeq platform using custom primers. Concerning the study's data processing: Raw reads were processed with MiGEC to extract unique molecular identifiers, and MiXCR was used to determine CDR3 positions. For each individual, recombination models were inferred using an EM algorithm with the repgenHMM and IGoR tools. Shared clonotype analysis was performed with the tcR package in R, normalizing sharing by the product of cloneset sizes. To study raw recombination without the effects of thymic and clonal selection, out-of-frame nonproductive sequences were analyzed. The public reads were reanalyzed by TCRdb: fastp trimming at Q25, MiXCR alignment, in-frame beta chains only. Each entry merges the rows of one CDR3 protein and shows their most common DNA and genes. The V and J calls were not made by the authors but by TCRdb's processing. Within this sample are some 630,000 distinct CDR3 sequences, with roughly 6.6% of them counted one time only. The leading ten clones occupy about 1.6% of the sample.

CDR1 and CDR2 are drawn from the germline V gene (reference sequence): DFQATT, SNEGSKA. The CDR3 covers 13 residues, taking in both the cysteine and the phenylalanine. Only CDR3 DNA is held: 39 bases, read in frame from base 1. V was cut back by 3 bases and J by 7 bases, leaving a gap of 10 bases between them. These data were likewise used in another study, on yellow fever vaccine responses in identical twins. As that second paper reports: The authors reported that the T cell response to vaccination in identical twins appeared partly convergent and partly personalized. In identical twins, the study followed T cell clones that responded to the vaccine with precision.

This sequence was found in a woman younger than 30 in good health. Input material: PBMCs. The chain employs TRBV20-1 and TRBJ1-6; a tentative D call is TRBD1 (6 bases match). The DNA is as follows: TGCAGTGCTAGTCGGGACACAAATTCACCCCTCCACTTT. Translated, it gives CSASRDTNSPLHF.